This entry lists 3 T cell receptor beta chains sequenced from one sample in a study of glioma-infiltrating T cells after dendritic cell vaccination. The time point: after dendritic cell vaccination, including at tumor progression/relapse. Profiling relied on immunoSEQ multiplex PCR, and the TCRdb table lists in-frame clones only, not all of them. The sample lists almost 90,000 clones, roughly four fifths occurring once. This sample comprised blood, obtained after dendritic cell vaccination. The receptors originated from a human donor with glioblastoma.

This clone was seen just once. The chain carries TRBV11-2 and TRBJ2-7, with D possibly TRBD2 on 5 matching bases. The CDR3 has 15 residues. Germline assignment: CDR1 SGHAT and CDR2 FQNNGV. Trimming removed 5 bases from V and 1 base from J, with 15 bases in between. CDR3 DNA: TGTGCCAGCAGCCACCTGGACCGGGGATCCTACGAGCAGTACTTC. Its translation is CASSHLDRGSYEQYF.

The rearrangement uses TRBV7-9 and TRBJ2-5; 10 nucleotides line up with TRBD2. The V segment lost 2 bases and the J segment 1 base; nucleotides outside the gene matches: 13. The CDR3 consists of 19 residues. CDR1 SEHNR and CDR2 FQNEAQ come from the germline V gene (reference sequence). CDR3 bases: TGTGCCAGCAGCTTACTGCTAGCGGGGGCCCTAAACCTCCAAGAGACCCAGTACTTC. Its protein product is CASSLLLAGALNLQETQYF.

On this clone itself: The same CDR3 arises from other DNA sequences in this sample as well. The rearrangement uses TRBV5-1 and TRBJ1-5, with TRBD1 matching over 7 bases. This CDR3 is 15 amino acids long. V gave up 4 bases and J gave up 2 bases; unmatched junction bases: 6. CDR1 is SGHRS and CDR2 is YFSETQ in the germline V gene. CDR3 nucleotides: TGCGCCAGCAGCCTGAACACAGGGGGCAATCAGCCCCAGCATTTT. This gives the protein CASSLNTGGNQPQHF. Drawing the rest from reference TRBV5-1 and TRBJ1-5, the complete variable domain is KAGVTQTPRYLIKTRGQQVTLSCSPISGHRSVSWYQQTPGQGLQFLFEYFSETQRNKGNFPGRFSGRQFSNSRSEMNVSTLELGDSALYLCASSLNTGGNQPQHFGDGTRLSIL.